This T cell receptor (beta chain) was identified in a study of blood T cell repertoires in COVID-19. Study-level information: There were acute and convalescent COVID-19 samples, and they came from the United States, Italy and Spain.

Between the trimmed V and J ends, which lost 2 bases and 7 bases, there was a span of 9 bases. The CDR3 runs 12 residues. The germline gives CDR1 MNHEY, CDR2 SVGAGI. The data were produced by immunoSEQ multiplex PCR, yet TCRdb's version contains in-frame clones alone and is incomplete. The sample lists approximately 100,000 clones, 69% occurring once. This clone was detected only a few times. This sequence originates from an elderly man with acute or convalescent COVID-19. The genes are TRBV6-5 and TRBJ2-7; D might be TRBD2 (6 bases). Sequencing was performed on peripheral blood. The CDR3 DNA reads as TGTGCCAGCAGTTACGTGGGGGGTGAGCAGTACTTC. This sequence encodes CASSYVGGEQYF.